The entry below describes one TCR beta chain. The antigen remains unidentified. There are 15 residues in the CDR3. Per the germline V gene, CDR1 is MNHEY and CDR2 is SVGAGI. Unmatched junction bases numbered 4, after V lost 0 bases and J lost 6 bases. These data belong to a study of cytomegalovirus exposure and HLA in healthy donors. Study-wide background: From HLA-typed donors, an early data release held about 85 million unique TCRs.

The PCR made use of 60 Vbeta and 13 Jbeta primers. Assay used: immunoSEQ multiplex PCR; TCRdb lists only in-frame clones, some missing. The sample contains about 170,000 clones, 73% of which appear only once. Findings of the study overall: Some TCR beta chains (roughly 150 of them) were listed as cytomegalovirus-associated. Fewer N-insertions (relative to the roughly 700-donor mean) were reportedly seen in an Asian-associated ancestry cluster in a later analysis. The authors later linked a missense DCLRE1C variant to TCR beta V- and J-gene trimming.

The chain links TRBV6-5 to TRBJ1-1, with 10 bases matching TRBD1. The material sequenced was PBMCs. This clonotype was sampled from a young woman in good health and CMV-seropositive. CDR3 sequence: CASSYSSGQGPEAFF. The CDR3 DNA is TGTGCCAGCAGTTACTCGTCGGGACAGGGGCCTGAAGCTTTCTTT.